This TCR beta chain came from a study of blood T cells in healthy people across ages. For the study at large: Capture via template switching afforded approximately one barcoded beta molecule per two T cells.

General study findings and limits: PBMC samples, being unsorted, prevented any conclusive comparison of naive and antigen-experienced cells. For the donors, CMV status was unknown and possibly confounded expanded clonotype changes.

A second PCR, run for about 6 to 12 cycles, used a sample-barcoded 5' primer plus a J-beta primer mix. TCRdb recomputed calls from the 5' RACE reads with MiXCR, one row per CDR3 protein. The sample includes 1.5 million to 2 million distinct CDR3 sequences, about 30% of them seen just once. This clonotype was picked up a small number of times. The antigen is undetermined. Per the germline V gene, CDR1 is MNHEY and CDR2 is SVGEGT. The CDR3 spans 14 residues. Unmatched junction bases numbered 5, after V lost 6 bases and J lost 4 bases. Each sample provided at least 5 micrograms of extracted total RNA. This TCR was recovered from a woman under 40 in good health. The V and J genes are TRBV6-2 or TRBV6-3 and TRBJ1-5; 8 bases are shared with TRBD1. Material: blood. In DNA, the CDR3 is TGTGCCAGCAGGTTACAGGGGGGAAATCAGCCCCAGCATTTT. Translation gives CASRLQGGNQPQHF.